The source of this TCR beta chain is a study of T cells after yellow fever vaccination. TCR cDNA, made by 5'RACE template switching, carried an added universal primer site and UMIs. TCRdb reanalysed the 5' RACE reads using MiXCR and keeps one entry per CDR3 protein. The data hold 450,000 to 650,000 distinct CDR3 sequences, with around a fifth observed a single time. The receptor was derived from a man aged 18 to 29 who received the YFV17D yellow fever vaccine. Sample: PBMCs, taken more than 20 days after the first yellow fever vaccination.

Here the CDR3 DNA reads TGTGCCAGCAGTTACCGGGCCCGCACAGATACGCAGTATTTT. This encodes CASSYRARTDTQYF. The rearrangement joins TRBV6-5 to TRBJ2-3; no firm D call. Germline CDR1 MNHEY, CDR2 SVGAGI. This CDR3 comprises 14 residues. V lost 2 bases and J lost 1, with 7 bases in between.